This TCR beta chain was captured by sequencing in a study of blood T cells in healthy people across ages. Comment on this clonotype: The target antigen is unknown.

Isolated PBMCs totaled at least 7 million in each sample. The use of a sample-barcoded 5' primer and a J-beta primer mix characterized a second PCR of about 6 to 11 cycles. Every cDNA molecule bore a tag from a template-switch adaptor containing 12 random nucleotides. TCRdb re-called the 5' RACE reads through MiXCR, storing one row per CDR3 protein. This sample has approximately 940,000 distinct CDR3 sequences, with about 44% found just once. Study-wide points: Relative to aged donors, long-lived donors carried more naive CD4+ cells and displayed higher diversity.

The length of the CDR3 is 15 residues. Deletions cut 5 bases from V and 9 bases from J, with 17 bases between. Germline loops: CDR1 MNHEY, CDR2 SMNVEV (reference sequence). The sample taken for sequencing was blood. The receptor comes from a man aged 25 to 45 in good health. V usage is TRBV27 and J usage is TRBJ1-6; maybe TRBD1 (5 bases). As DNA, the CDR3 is TGTGCCAGCAGTCGCGGGGGGGTAAGTGGTTCACCCCTCCACTTT. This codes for CASSRGGVSGSPLHF.